This T cell receptor beta chain was observed in a study of CD8+ T cells in alopecia areata. Broader study findings: Many expanded lesional clones persisted in scalp and blood during tofacitinib treatment.

Extracted from the samples, RNA was reverse transcribed into cDNA to serve as the sequencing template. Produced via immunoSEQ multiplex PCR; TCRdb's table is partial and in-frame only. The sample includes 180,000 or so clones, 51% of them seen just once. The V end was cut by 2 bases, the J end by 7 bases, with 14 bases between. Germline CDR1 and CDR2: SEHNR and FQNEAQ (reference sequence). This CDR3 has 14 residues. As regards this clone: The antigen is unknown.

The treatment denotes: oral pan-JAK inhibitor, 5-10 mg twice daily. This clonotype was sampled from a human donor with alopecia areata. The sample in question was CD8+ T cells sorted from blood, obtained around week 54, from a patient treated with tofacitinib. This rearrangement joins TRBV7-9 to TRBJ1-2; D remains ambiguous. The CDR3 loop is CASSLFGLSGGYTF. CDR3 nucleotides: TGTGCCAGCAGCTTATTTGGGCTTTCCGGTGGCTACACCTTC.